These 27 T cell receptor beta chains share one sample of origin, sequenced in a study of early T cells in non-severe SARS-CoV-2 infection. From the 5' RACE reads, TCRdb called clonotypes with MiXCR, one entry per CDR3 protein. This table holds about 39,000 distinct CDR3 sequences, 4% to 4.5% found once. Input material: whole blood. The receptors derive from an adult who was a healthcare worker with PCR-confirmed SARS-CoV-2 infection or an uninfected control (not recorded which).

In its sample, this clonotype was seen many times. The chain links TRBV5-1 to TRBJ2-5; no reliable D call. V lost 0 bases, J lost 5 bases, and 5 bases lay in between. Germline V gene sequence: CDR1 SGHRS, CDR2 YFSETQ. There are 12 residues in the CDR3. The CDR3 DNA reads as TGCGCCAGCAGCTTGGGCGAGGAGACCCAGTACTTC. It encodes CASSLGEETQYF.

Many counts were recorded for this clonotype. The V gene is TRBV11-3, the J gene TRBJ2-2; 11 nucleotides line up with TRBD2. This CDR3 spans 15 amino acids. The junction had 9 bases not matched to a gene; V was cut back by 10 bases and J by 5 bases. The V gene's germline CDR1 is SGHNT and CDR2 YENEEA. DNA of the CDR3: TGTGCCACCCCGAGGGGGACTAGCGGAACCGGGGAGCTGTTTTTT. Residues: CATPRGTSGTGELFF.

At least ten counts were recorded for this clonotype. The rearrangement joins TRBV4-1 to TRBJ2-7, with 10 bases lining up with TRBD2. The V gene's germline CDR1 is MGHRA and CDR2 YSYEKL. There are 15 residues in the CDR3. The J segment lost 4 bases and the V segment lost 1 base, leaving 4 bases of the junction unmatched. The CDR3 DNA is TGCGCCAGCAGCCAAGGACTAGCGGGCCCTTACGAGCAGTACTTC. Encoded protein: CASSQGLAGPYEQYF.

The DNA of the CDR3 is TGTGCCAGCAGCTTAGGCCCCGACCAGGCGGAGGAGCAGTTCTTC. It encodes CASSLGPDQAEEQFF. This sequence joins TRBV7-6 and TRBJ2-1; D uncertain. The CDR3 length is 15 residues. The germline V gene has CDR1 SGHVS and CDR2 FNYEAQ. Deletions cut 1 base from V and 10 bases from J, with 17 bases between. Combining the CDR3 with reference TRBV7-6 and TRBJ2-1 gives the whole variable domain GAGVSQSPRYKVTKRGQDVALRCDPISGHVSLYWYRQALGQGPEFLTYFNYEAQQDKSGLPNDRFSAERPEGSISTLTIQRTEQRDSAMYRCASSLGPDQAEEQFFGPGTRLTVL.

This clonotype occurred many times. The genes are TRBV19 and TRBJ1-5, with 10 bases matching TRBD1. V gave up 9 bases and J gave up 2 bases; unmatched junction bases: 4. This CDR3 is 14 amino acids long. Germline CDR1 reads LNHDA; CDR2 reads SQIVND (reference sequence). In DNA form, the CDR3 reads TGTGCCAGCCAGACAGGGGGCGGCAATCAGCCCCAGCATTTT. It encodes CASQTGGGNQPQHF.

This clonotype has ten or more counts. This chain joins TRBV12-3 or TRBV12-4 and TRBJ2-1, with TRBD2 matching 10 bases. The CDR3 loop spans 17 amino acids. The V segment lost 5 bases and the J segment 0 bases; nucleotides outside the gene matches: 7. CDR3 sequence: CASSPGTSESSYNEQFF. CDR3 nucleotides: TGTGCCAGCAGTCCCGGGACTAGCGAAAGCTCCTACAATGAGCAGTTCTTC.

This clonotype was recorded at least ten times. V gene TRBV10-2 combines with J gene TRBJ1-5; 12 nucleotides match TRBD1. The CDR3 is 16 residues long. J gave up 6 bases and V 2 bases, and 5 bases lay outside the gene matches. Germline V lookup: CDR1 WSHSY, CDR2 SAAADI. The CDR3 nucleotides read TGCGCCAGCAGTGAGCCCGGGACAGGGGGCGGTCAGCCCCAGCATTTT. Amino acid sequence: CASSEPGTGGGQPQHF.

This clonotype was seen at least ten times. The CDR3 region has the DNA TGTGCCAGCAGTTACTCCCGCGGGGGCCGAACAGATACGCAGTATTTT. Amino acids: CASSYSRGGRTDTQYF. The chain has TRBV6-2 or TRBV6-3 and TRBJ2-3; a weak D match, TRBD2 (7 bases). Germline V lookup: CDR1 MNHEY, CDR2 SVGEGT. Trimming cost V 0 bases and J 3 bases, with 13 bases left between them. The CDR3 contains 16 residues.

At least ten counts were recorded for this clonotype. V usage is TRBV7-9 and J usage is TRBJ1-6, with 7 bases that match TRBD1. Germline CDR1 reads SEHNR; CDR2 reads FQNEAQ (reference sequence). The junction had 9 bases not matched to a gene; V was cut back by 7 bases and J by 9 bases. CDR3 size: 14 residues. The DNA for the CDR3 is TGTGCCAGCAACCCAGCAGGGGGGAGTTCACCCCTCCACTTT. Amino acid sequence: CASNPAGGSSPLHF.

This clonotype was observed many times. The chain combines TRBV11-1 with TRBJ2-1; tentative D call: TRBD1 (5 bases). This CDR3 contains 12 residues. The V end lost 5 bases, the J end lost 8 bases, and 10 bases lay between the germline ends. Germline CDR1 reads SGHAT; CDR2 reads FQDESV (reference sequence). Written as DNA, the CDR3 is TGTGCCAGCAGCGCGTCAGGGCATGAGCAGTTCTTC. Translation gives CASSASGHEQFF.

This clonotype occurred a few times. The chain uses TRBV13 and TRBJ2-1; no clear D. The germline V and J ends were trimmed by 0 bases and 7 bases, with 19 bases remaining between them. This CDR3 is 17 amino acids long. Germline CDR1 is PRHDT and CDR2 is FYEKMQ (reference sequence). The CDR3 spells CASSLGLRTHTGNEQFF. CDR3 nucleotide sequence: TGTGCCAGCAGCTTAGGCCTAAGGACCCATACTGGAAATGAGCAGTTCTTC.

This clonotype was detected ten times or more. The rearrangement links TRBV5-1 to TRBJ2-1; tentatively, D is TRBD2 (5 bases). CDR1 is SGHRS, CDR2 YFSETQ, per germline. The CDR3 spans 14 residues. The V end was cut by 5 bases, the J end by 8 bases, with 17 bases between. The CDR3: CASRRAGGAHEQFF. The CDR3 DNA sequence: TGCGCCAGCAGAAGGGCGGGCGGTGCCCATGAGCAGTTCTTC.

This clonotype was counted at least ten times. CDR3 DNA: TGTGCCAGCAGCCCGGTACTCCAAGAGACCCAGTACTTC. Translated: CASSPVLQETQYF. This chain joins TRBV11-2 and TRBJ2-5; D gene uncertain. CDR1 is SGHAT, CDR2 FQNNGV, per germline. CDR3 length: 13 amino acids. Trimming took off 5 bases at V and 1 base at J, with 8 bases between the two ends.

There are many counts of this clonotype. V usage is TRBV6-5 and J usage is TRBJ1-3; D gene uncertain. CDR1 is MNHEY, CDR2 SVGAGI, per germline. The CDR3 extends over 14 amino acids. Trimming took 0 bases from V and 5 from J, leaving 8 bases between them. CDR3 loop: CASSYSSARNTIYF. The CDR3 DNA reads as TGTGCCAGCAGTTACTCATCGGCGAGAAACACCATATATTTT.

This clonotype appeared a single time. The chain combines TRBV28 with TRBJ2-7; D is unresolved. With 7 bases removed from V and 2 bases from J, the gap between germline ends came to 9 bases. CDR3 length: 12 residues. In germline, CDR1 is MDHEN, CDR2 SYDVKM. The chain's CDR3 is CASTEPPYEQYF. The CDR3 coding sequence is TGTGCCAGCACCGAACCGCCCTACGAGCAGTACTTC. Looking up the rest from reference TRBV28 and TRBJ2-7 gives the full variable domain: DVKVTQSSRYLVKRTGEKVFLECVQDMDHENMFWYRQDPGLGLRLIYFSYDVKMKEKGDIPEGYSVSREKKERFSLILESASTNQTSMYLCASTEPPYEQYFGPGTRLTVT.

Ten or more counts support this clonotype. The chain employs TRBV12-3 or TRBV12-4 and TRBJ2-7; 7 bases are shared with TRBD2. V lost 7 bases to trimming and J lost 5 bases; unmatched junction nucleotides: 5. The CDR3 is made up of 12 amino acids. This chain's CDR3 is CASNAGVHEQYF. CDR3 bases: TGTGCCAGCAATGCGGGGGTCCACGAGCAGTACTTC.

This clonotype is medium-sized by share. V usage is TRBV18 and J usage is TRBJ2-2; 8 nucleotides line up with TRBD2. Germline assignment: CDR1 KGHSH and CDR2 LQKENI. V was clipped by 2 bases and J by 4 bases; unmatched bases: 6. The CDR3 sequence is 16 residues long. The CDR3 reads CASSPRLAGRTGELFF. CDR3 in DNA: TGTGCCAGCTCACCAAGGCTAGCGGGCCGCACCGGGGAGCTGTTTTTT.

Ten or more counts support this clonotype. The CDR3 bases are TGTGCTAGTGGTGCCCCCCGTTCCATATATTTT. Amino acids: CASGAPRSIYF. J is TRBJ1-3 and V is TRBV12-5; D is unclear. The length of the CDR3 is 11 residues. CDR1 and CDR2 (germline): LGHNT, FRNRAP. Trimming left V 5 bases short and J 11 bases short, with 10 bases between.

This clonotype showed up many times. The chain is built from TRBV20-1 and TRBJ2-1, with a tentative D call TRBD1 (6 bases). Trimming stripped 1 base from V and 6 bases from J, with 22 bases between. CDR1 is DFQATT and CDR2 is SNEGSKA in the germline V gene (reference sequence). CDR3 length: 17 residues. CDR3 nucleotide sequence: TGCAGTGCTAGAGTAGCTTTCGGGCAGGGGATGGCCAATGAGCAGTTCTTC. Amino acid sequence: CSARVAFGQGMANEQFF.

This clonotype occurred a few times. The chain carries TRBV5-1 and TRBJ2-7, with 9 bases that match TRBD1. Germline CDR1 and CDR2: SGHRS and YFSETQ. With 4 bases clipped from V and 5 bases from J, the junction kept 7 bases outside the gene matches. This CDR3 region has 14 residues. This chain's CDR3 is CASSPGTGRDEQYF. DNA for the CDR3: TGCGCCAGCAGCCCCGGGACAGGGAGAGACGAGCAGTACTTC.

This clonotype was observed at least ten times. This rearrangement joins TRBV5-1 to TRBJ2-5, with 12 positions matching TRBD2. With V trimmed by 2 bases and J by 3 bases, 8 bases remained unmatched. CDR3 length: 17 residues. Germline CDR1 reads SGHRS; CDR2 reads YFSETQ. The chain's CDR3 is CASSFSGTSGFKETQYF. The DNA for the CDR3 is TGCGCCAGCAGCTTTTCCGGGACTAGCGGGTTTAAAGAGACCCAGTACTTC. Supplemented by reference TRBV5-1 and TRBJ2-5, the full variable domain reads KAGVTQTPRYLIKTRGQQVTLSCSPISGHRSVSWYQQTPGQGLQFLFEYFSETQRNKGNFPGRFSGRQFSNSRSEMNVSTLELGDSALYLCASSFSGTSGFKETQYFGPGTRLLVL.

The sample holds many counts of this clonotype. This rearrangement joins TRBV30 to TRBJ1-1; 9 bases fit TRBD1. The CDR3 consists of 13 residues. Germline V gene sequence: CDR1 GTSNPN, CDR2 SVGIG (reference sequence). The CDR3 region has the DNA TGTGCTAGTCGACGGGGACAGGGTACTGAAGCTTTCTTT. Translation: CASRRGQGTEAFF.

This clonotype was counted ten times or more. V usage is TRBV2 and J usage is TRBJ2-6; D remains unclear. The CDR3 length is 12 residues. Germline V gives CDR1 SNHLY, CDR2 FYNNEI. Trimming cost V 7 bases and J 0 bases, with 1 base left between them. CDR3 loop: CASNSGANVLTF. The CDR3 region has the DNA TGTGCCAGCAACTCTGGGGCCAACGTCCTGACTTTC.

This clonotype came up a few times. The chain links TRBV5-1 to TRBJ2-5; TRBD1 aligns across 7 bases. Germline V gene sequence: CDR1 SGHRS, CDR2 YFSETQ. V lost 2 bases and J lost 5; bases outside the gene matches: 6. The CDR3 extends over 14 amino acids. In DNA, the CDR3 is TGCGCCAGCAGCTTTAAGGGGGCTCTTGAGACCCAGTACTTC. Residues: CASSFKGALETQYF.

This clonotype was detected many times. The chain joins TRBV12-3 or TRBV12-4 to TRBJ2-3; D not resolved. The CDR3 extends over 15 amino acids. V shed 5 bases and J shed 0 bases, with 12 bases lying between them. CDR3 residues: CASSLRAVSTDTQYF. The CDR3 DNA is TGTGCCAGCAGTCTCCGGGCTGTTAGCACAGATACGCAGTATTTT.

This clonotype came up many times. Written as DNA, the CDR3 is TGTGCCACCTCGCGACTAGCTAGAACCAATGAGCAGTTCTTC. Translating gives CATSRLARTNEQFF. The chain combines TRBV6-5 with TRBJ2-1; TRBD2 agrees at 7 bases. CDR1 is MNHEY, CDR2 SVGAGI, per germline. This CDR3 comprises 14 residues. Trimming took 10 bases from V and 6 from J; bases not matched to a gene: 12.

This clonotype has ten or more counts. This CDR3 reads CASSQNQHTIYF. The CDR3, as DNA: TGTGCCAGCAGCCAAAACCAGCACACCATATATTTT. The V gene is TRBV14, the J gene TRBJ1-3, with D hard to call. V was pared by 2 bases and J by 8 bases, with 7 bases between. Germline-derived CDR1 and CDR2 are SGHDN and FVKESK. CDR3 length: 12 amino acids.